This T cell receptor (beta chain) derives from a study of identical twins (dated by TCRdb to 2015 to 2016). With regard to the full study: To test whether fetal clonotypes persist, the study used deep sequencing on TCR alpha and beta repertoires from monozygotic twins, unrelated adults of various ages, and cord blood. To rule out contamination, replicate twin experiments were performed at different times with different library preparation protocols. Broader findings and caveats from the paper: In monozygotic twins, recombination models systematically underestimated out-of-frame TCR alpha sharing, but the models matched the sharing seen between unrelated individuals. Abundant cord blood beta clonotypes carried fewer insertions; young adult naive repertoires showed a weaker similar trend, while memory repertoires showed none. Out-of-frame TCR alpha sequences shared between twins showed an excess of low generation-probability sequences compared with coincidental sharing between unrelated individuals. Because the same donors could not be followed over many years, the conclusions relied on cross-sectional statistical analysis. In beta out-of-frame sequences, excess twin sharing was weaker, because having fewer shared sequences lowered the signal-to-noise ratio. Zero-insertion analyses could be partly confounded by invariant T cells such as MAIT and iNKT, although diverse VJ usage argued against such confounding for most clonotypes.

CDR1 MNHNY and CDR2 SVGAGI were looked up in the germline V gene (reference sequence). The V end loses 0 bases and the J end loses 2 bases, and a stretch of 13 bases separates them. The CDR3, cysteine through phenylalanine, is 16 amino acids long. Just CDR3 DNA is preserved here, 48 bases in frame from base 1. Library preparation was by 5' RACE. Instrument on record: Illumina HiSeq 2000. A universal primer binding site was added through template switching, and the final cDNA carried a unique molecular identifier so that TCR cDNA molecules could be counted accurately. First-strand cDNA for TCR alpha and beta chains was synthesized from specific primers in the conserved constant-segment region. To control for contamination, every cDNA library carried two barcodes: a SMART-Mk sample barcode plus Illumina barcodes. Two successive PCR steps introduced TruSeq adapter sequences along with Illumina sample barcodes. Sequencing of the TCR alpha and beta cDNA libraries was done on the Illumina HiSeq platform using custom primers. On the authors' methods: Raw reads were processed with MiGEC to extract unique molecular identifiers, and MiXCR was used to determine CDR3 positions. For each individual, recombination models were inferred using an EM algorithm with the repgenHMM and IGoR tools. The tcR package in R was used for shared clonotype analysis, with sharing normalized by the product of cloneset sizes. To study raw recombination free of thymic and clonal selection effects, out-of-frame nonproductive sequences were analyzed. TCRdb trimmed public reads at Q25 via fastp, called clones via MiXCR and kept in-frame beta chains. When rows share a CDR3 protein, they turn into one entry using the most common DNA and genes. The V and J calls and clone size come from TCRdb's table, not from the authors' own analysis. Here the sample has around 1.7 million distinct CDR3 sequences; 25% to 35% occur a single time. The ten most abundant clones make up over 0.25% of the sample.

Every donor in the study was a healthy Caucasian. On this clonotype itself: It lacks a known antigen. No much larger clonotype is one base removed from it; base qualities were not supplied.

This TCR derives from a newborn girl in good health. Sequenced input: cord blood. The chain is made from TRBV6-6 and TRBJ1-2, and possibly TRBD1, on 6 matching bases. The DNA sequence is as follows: TGTGCCAGCAGTTACTCGATCGGGGGGGCGAACTATGGCTACACCTTC. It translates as CASSYSIGGANYGYTF.